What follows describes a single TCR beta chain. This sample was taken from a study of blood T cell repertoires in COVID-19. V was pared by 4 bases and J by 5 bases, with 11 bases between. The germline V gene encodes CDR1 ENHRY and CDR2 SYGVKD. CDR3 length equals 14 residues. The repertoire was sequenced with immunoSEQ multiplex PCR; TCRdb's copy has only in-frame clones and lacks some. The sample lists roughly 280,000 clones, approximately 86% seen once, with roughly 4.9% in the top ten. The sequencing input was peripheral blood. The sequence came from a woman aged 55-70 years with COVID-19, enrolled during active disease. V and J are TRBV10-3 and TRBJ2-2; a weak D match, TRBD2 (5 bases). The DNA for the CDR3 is TGTGCCATCAGTGGGTCGGAGGTAACCGGGGAGCTGTTTTTT. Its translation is CAISGSEVTGELFF.